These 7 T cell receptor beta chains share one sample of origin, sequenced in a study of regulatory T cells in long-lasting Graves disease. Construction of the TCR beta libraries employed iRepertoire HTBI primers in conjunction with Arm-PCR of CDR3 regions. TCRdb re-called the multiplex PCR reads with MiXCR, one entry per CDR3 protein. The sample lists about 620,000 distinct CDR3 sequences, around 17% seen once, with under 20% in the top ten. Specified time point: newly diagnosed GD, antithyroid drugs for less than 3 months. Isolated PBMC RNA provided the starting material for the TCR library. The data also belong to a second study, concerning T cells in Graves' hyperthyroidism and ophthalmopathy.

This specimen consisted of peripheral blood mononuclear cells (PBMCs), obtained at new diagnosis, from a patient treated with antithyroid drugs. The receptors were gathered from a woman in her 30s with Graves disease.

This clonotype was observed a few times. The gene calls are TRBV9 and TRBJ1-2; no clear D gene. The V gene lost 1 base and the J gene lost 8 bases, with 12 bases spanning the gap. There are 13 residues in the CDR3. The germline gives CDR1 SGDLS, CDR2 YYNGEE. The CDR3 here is CASSVQGAEGYTF. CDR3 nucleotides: TGTGCCAGCAGCGTACAAGGAGCGGAGGGCTACACCTTC.

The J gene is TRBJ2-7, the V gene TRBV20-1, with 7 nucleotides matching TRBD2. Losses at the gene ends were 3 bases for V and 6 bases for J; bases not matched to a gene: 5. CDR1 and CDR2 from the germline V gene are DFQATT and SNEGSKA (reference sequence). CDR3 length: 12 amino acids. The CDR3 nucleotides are TGCAGTGCTAGGGATATAGCGGGCGAGCAGTACTTC. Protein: CSARDIAGEQYF.

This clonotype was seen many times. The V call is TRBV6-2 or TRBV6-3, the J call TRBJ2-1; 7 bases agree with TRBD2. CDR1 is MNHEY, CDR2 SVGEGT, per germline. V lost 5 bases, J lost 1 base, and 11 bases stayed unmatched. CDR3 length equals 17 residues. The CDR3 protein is CASSPTLGRRSYNEQFF. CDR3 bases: TGTGCCAGCAGTCCTACCCTCGGGAGGAGGTCCTACAATGAGCAGTTCTTC.

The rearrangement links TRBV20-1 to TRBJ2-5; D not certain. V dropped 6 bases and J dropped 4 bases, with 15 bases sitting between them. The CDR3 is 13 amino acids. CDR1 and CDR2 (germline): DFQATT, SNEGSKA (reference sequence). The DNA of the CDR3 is TGCAGTGCCCCGATGTGGCGGTTAGAGACCCAGTACTTC. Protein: CSAPMWRLETQYF.

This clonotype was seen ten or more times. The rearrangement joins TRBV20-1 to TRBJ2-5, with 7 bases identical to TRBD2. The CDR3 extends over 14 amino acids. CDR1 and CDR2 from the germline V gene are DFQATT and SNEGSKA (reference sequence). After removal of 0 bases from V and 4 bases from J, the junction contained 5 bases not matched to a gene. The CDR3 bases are TGCAGTGCTAGAGATCCAGCGGGAACAGAGACCCAGTACTTC. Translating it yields CSARDPAGTETQYF.

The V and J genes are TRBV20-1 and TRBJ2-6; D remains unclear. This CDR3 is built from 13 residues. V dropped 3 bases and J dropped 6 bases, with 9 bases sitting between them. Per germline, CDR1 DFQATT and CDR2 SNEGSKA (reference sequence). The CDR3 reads CSARTPEANVLTF. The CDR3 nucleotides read TGCAGTGCTAGGACCCCTGAGGCCAACGTCCTGACTTTC.

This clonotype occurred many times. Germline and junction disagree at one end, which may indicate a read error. The CDR3 is CASSLDRSSYEQYF. CDR3 DNA: TGTGCCAGCAGCTTAGACAGGAGCTCCTACGAGCAGTACTTC. The V gene is TRBV5-1, the J gene TRBJ2-7, with D possibly TRBD1 on 6 matching bases. CDR3 length: 14 amino acids. Germline loops: CDR1 SGHRS, CDR2 YFSETQ.